Listed below are T cell receptor beta chains from one sample, sequenced in a study of CD8+ T cells in alopecia areata. Some clones are missing from TCRdb's copy, which holds only in-frame ones; the method was immunoSEQ multiplex PCR. The sample has around 270,000 clones; nearly 60% are singletons. The sample here was CD4+ T cells sorted from blood, taken at week 24, from a patient treated with tofacitinib. The receptors originated from a human donor with alopecia areata. Both conserved end residues are part of each CDR3. A D gene is named only where the DNA matches it firmly. Size tells how often a clone was seen (once, few, many) or the class of an expanded clone, and some rows leave it out.

V gene,clone size,J gene,D gene,CDR3 DNA,CDR3 protein
TRBV7-9,-,TRBJ2-7,TRBD2,TGTGCCAGCAGCTTAGCACTAGCGCAGTACGAGCAGTACTTC,CASSLALAQYEQYF
TRBV29-1,few,TRBJ2-5,TRBD2,TGCAGCGTTGCGGGGGGGCGAGAGACCCAGTACTTC,CSVAGGRETQYF
TRBV5-1,-,TRBJ2-5,-,TGCGCCAGCAGCATGGGTCTAGGGGAGACCCAGTACTTC,CASSMGLGETQYF
TRBV4-1,-,TRBJ1-2,TRBD1,TGCGCCAGCAGCCGCGGACAGGCAATTTCCTATGGCTACACCTTC,CASSRGQAISYGYTF
TRBV30,-,TRBJ2-7,TRBD1,TGTGCCTGGAAGGGGGCATCCTACGAGCAGTACTTC,CAWKGASYEQYF
TRBV20-1,-,TRBJ2-1,TRBD2,TGCAGTGCCCCCTTAGCGGGGCCGCAGTTCTTC,CSAPLAGPQFF
TRBV29-1,few,TRBJ1-1,-,TGCAGCGTTGAGGGGGTTGCCGAAGCTTTCTTT,CSVEGVAEAFF
TRBV9,-,TRBJ2-5,TRBD1,TGTGCCAGCAGCGCGGGACAGGGTACGGAGACCCAGTACTTC,CASSAGQGTETQYF
TRBV2,-,TRBJ2-7,-,TGTGCCAGCAGTGAATCGGCAACCGAGCAGTACTTC,CASSESATEQYF
TRBV7-4,-,TRBJ1-4,-,TGTGCCAGACAGGGTTTAAGGCGAGATGCAACTAATGAAAAACTGTTTTTT,CARQGLRRDATNEKLFF
TRBV5-1,-,TRBJ2-3,-,TGCGCCAGCAGCTTGGGGTATCGGGTTGAGGCCCTCACAGATACGCAGTATTTT,CASSLGYRVEALTDTQYF
TRBV5-4,-,TRBJ2-7,-,TGTGCCAGCAGTCCCACCGGGCCGAGTTACGAGCAGTACTTC,CASSPTGPSYEQYF
TRBV7-6,-,TRBJ2-3,-,TGTGCCAGCAGCTCATCCTCGGACGGGAGCACAGATACGCAGTATTTT,CASSSSSDGSTDTQYF
TRBV29-1,few,TRBJ2-1,-,TGCAGCGTTGTCCAGAGCTCCTACAATGAGCAGTTCTTC,CSVVQSSYNEQFF
TRBV4-1,-,TRBJ2-7,TRBD1,TGCGCCAGCAGCCAAGATCGGGACAGGGGCTACTACGAGCAGTACTTC,CASSQDRDRGYYEQYF
TRBV6-5,-,TRBJ2-5,TRBD2,TGTGCCAGCAGATTCGGCGGGGGGTCTTGGGAGACCCAGTACTTC,CASRFGGGSWETQYF
TRBV5-1,-,TRBJ2-3,TRBD2,TGCGCCAGCAGCTTGGTGGGACTAGCGGGGGCAGATACGCAGTATTTT,CASSLVGLAGADTQYF
TRBV23-1,few,TRBJ2-7,-,TGCGCCGGTCAATACGAGCAGTACTTC,CAGQYEQYF
TRBV6-6,few,TRBJ1-1,-,TGTGCCAGCAGTCGCCTCAGGGATACTGAAGCTTTCTTT,CASSRLRDTEAFF
TRBV9,-,TRBJ2-3,TRBD2,TGTGCCAGCAGCGTTAGACTAGCGGGGGGGCTTTCCACAGATACGCAGTATTTT,CASSVRLAGGLSTDTQYF
TRBV7-2,-,TRBJ2-2,-,TGTGCCAGCAGGCGAGAGCCCCCGAACACCGGGGAGCTGTTTTTT,CASRREPPNTGELFF
TRBV9,-,TRBJ2-5,-,TGTGCCAGCAGCAGGGCGGGGGAGACCCAGTACTTC,CASSRAGETQYF
TRBV29-1,once,TRBJ2-7,TRBD1,TGCAGCGTTGAATCTAGGACAGGTGGGAGATTTAGGTACGAGCAGTACTTC,CSVESRTGGRFRYEQYF
TRBV29-1,few,TRBJ2-5,TRBD1,TGCAGCGTAGAAGGGGACAGACAAGAGACCCAGTACTTC,CSVEGDRQETQYF
TRBV30,once,TRBJ1-5,TRBD1,TGTGCCTGGAGTTCGGACAGGGATCAGCCCCAGCATTTT,CAWSSDRDQPQHF
TRBV7-2,-,TRBJ2-6,-,TGTGCCAGCAGCTTCGGTCCACACCTCTCTGGGGCCAACGTCCTGACTTTC,CASSFGPHLSGANVLTF
TRBV7-2,-,TRBJ1-4,-,TGTGCCAGCAGCTTGGGGGGTCGGGAAAAACTGTTTTTT,CASSLGGREKLFF
TRBV7-9,-,TRBJ2-7,TRBD1,TGTGCCAGCAGCTTTGACAGGGGACTCATCTACGAGCAGTACTTC,CASSFDRGLIYEQYF
TRBV7-9,-,TRBJ2-7,-,TGTGCCAGCAGCCTTACCGACAGCTACGAGCAGTACTTC,CASSLTDSYEQYF
TRBV5-6,-,TRBJ2-3,-,TGTGCCAGCAGCTTGGGGGCGGGGAGTTTTCTCACAGATACGCAGTATTTT,CASSLGAGSFLTDTQYF
TRBV28,-,TRBJ2-3,-,TGTGCCAGCAGTTCCCTCAAGACAGCGACTAGCACAGATACGCAGTATTTT,CASSSLKTATSTDTQYF
TRBV19,-,TRBJ2-5,-,TGTGCCAGTAGGGGAAGCGGGGAGACCCAGTACTTC,CASRGSGETQYF
TRBV29-1,few,TRBJ1-1,TRBD1,TGCAGCGTTGAAAAGGCAGGGGGTAACACTGAAGCTTTCTTT,CSVEKAGGNTEAFF
TRBV7-2,few,TRBJ1-6,-,TGTGCCAGCAGCCTAGATAAGGGGAGGCCAGTGTTCTCACCCCTCCACTTT,CASSLDKGRPVFSPLHF
TRBV29-1,-,TRBJ2-1,-,TGCAGCGTTACAGGGTCTCCCTACAATGAGCAGTTCTTC,CSVTGSPYNEQFF
TRBV4-2,-,TRBJ1-2,-,TGTGCCAGCAGCCAAGAGGCAGCCTCCCCTAACTATGGCTACACCTTC,CASSQEAASPNYGYTF
TRBV9,once,TRBJ1-2,TRBD1,TGTGCCAGCAGCGCAGGGGGGAGCCCATATGGCTACACCTTC,CASSAGGSPYGYTF
TRBV7-9,-,TRBJ1-2,TRBD1,TGTGCCAGCAGCCCGAGGACAGGGGATGACTATGGCTACACCTTC,CASSPRTGDDYGYTF
TRBV29-1,-,TRBJ2-5,-,TGCAGCGTTGGTGGGATTTATCTGGAGACCCAGTACTTC,CSVGGIYLETQYF
TRBV7-2,once,TRBJ2-7,-,TGTGCCAGCAGCAACCCGGTAGGGTTGGTGAACGAGCAGTACTTC,CASSNPVGLVNEQYF
TRBV4-1,-,TRBJ2-2,TRBD2,TGCGCCAGCAGCCAAGAGTCTAGCGGGGGGGCCTCGGACACCGGGGAGCTGTTTTTT,CASSQESSGGASDTGELFF
TRBV6-5,-,TRBJ2-7,-,TGTGCCAGCAGTTACTCGAGTGCCTACGAGCAGTACTTC,CASSYSSAYEQYF
TRBV30,-,TRBJ1-5,-,TGTGCCTGGAGTGTAAGGGCGGGGGGTGGTGGCAATCAGCCCCAGCATTTT,CAWSVRAGGGGNQPQHF
TRBV7-6,-,TRBJ2-3,TRBD1,TGTGCCAGCAGCGTAACCGGGACAGGGACAGATACGCAGTATTTT,CASSVTGTGTDTQYF
TRBV30,-,TRBJ1-5,-,TGTGCCTGGAGTGCTCTTACAGGGTATCAGCCCCAGCATTTT,CAWSALTGYQPQHF
TRBV27,-,TRBJ1-6,-,TGTGCCAGCAGTTTAGGGCAGGGTGGTATTTCACCCCTCCACTTT,CASSLGQGGISPLHF
TRBV30,few,TRBJ2-7,TRBD2,TGTGCCTGGAGTGTAGGGGGTAGGACTAGCGACGAGCAGTACTTC,CAWSVGGRTSDEQYF
TRBV30,-,TRBJ1-2,-,TGTGCCTGGAGTGGGGGTAGCTATGGCTACACCTTC,CAWSGGSYGYTF
TRBV28,few,TRBJ2-5,-,TGTGCCAGCAGCCTAGGTTATGCCCAGTACTTC,CASSLGYAQYF
TRBV10-3,-,TRBJ2-3,TRBD2,TGTGCCATCAGTGAAACCCGCACCGGGGGGGCCTTGAGCACAGATACGCAGTATTTT,CAISETRTGGALSTDTQYF
TRBV4-1,once,TRBJ1-5,TRBD1,TGCGCCAGCAGCCACCCCGGGACAGGGGTTTGGCAGCCCCAGCATTTT,CASSHPGTGVWQPQHF
TRBV5-6,few,TRBJ2-1,-,TGTGCCAGCAGCTTAGCCTATGAGCAGTTCTTC,CASSLAYEQFF
TRBV28,-,TRBJ1-6,-,TGTGCCAGCAGTTCGGACTTAGGTTCACCCCTCCACTTT,CASSSDLGSPLHF
TRBV5-6,-,TRBJ1-1,-,TGTGCCAGCAGCCCAAGGACAGCGAACACTGAAGCTTTCTTT,CASSPRTANTEAFF
TRBV7-2,-,TRBJ2-5,-,TGTGCCAGCAGCTTAGATTCAGTCCAAGAGACCCAGTACTTC,CASSLDSVQETQYF